Detailed here is one T cell receptor beta chain. Its cognate antigen is unknown. These data are taken from a study of Graves' ophthalmopathy and Graves' hyperthyroidism. Study-level information: The authors collected peripheral blood at initial diagnosis, before any treatment.

The CDR3 spans 15 residues. Germline CDR1 MDHEN, CDR2 SYDVKM. J gave up 8 bases and V 2 bases, and 10 bases lay outside the gene matches. General study points: Blood shared most expanded thyroid clonotypes above 0.001 frequency.

For repertoire sequencing, the TCR beta CDR3 regions were amplified from RNA transcripts. The authors performed first-round RT-PCR with HTBI primers and then a second-round multiplex PCR. TCRdb recomputed calls from the multiplex PCR reads with MiXCR, one row per CDR3 protein. The table has roughly 230,000 distinct CDR3 sequences, around a fifth seen once. The origin of this receptor is a woman between 50 and 59 years old with Graves' ophthalmopathy. Sequenced material: peripheral blood. The gene calls are TRBV28 and TRBJ1-2; 8 bases line up with TRBD1. CDR3 amino acids: CASSLNPGGARGYTF. The CDR3 nucleotides read TGTGCCAGCAGTTTAAATCCAGGGGGCGCGAGAGGCTACACCTTC.